One sample yielded the 7 T cell receptor beta chains listed below, sequenced in a study of shared clonotypes between healthy human individuals. Naive CD8 isolation took CD45RO-negative cells positively selected for CCR7 and excluded terminally differentiated effector memory CD45RA+ cells. Data came from immunoSEQ multiplex PCR; TCRdb stores just in-frame clones and leaves some out. Of approximately 650,000 clones listed, roughly 96% are singletons. The specimen was naive CD8+ T cells sorted from blood. The receptors derive from a woman aged 30 to 39 in good health.

The rearrangement links TRBV6-5 to TRBJ2-7; TRBD1 is a possible D gene (5 bases). CDR3 size: 13 residues. The germline gives CDR1 MNHEY, CDR2 SVGAGI. Trimming shortened V by 3 bases and J by 6 bases, and 12 bases separated the two germline ends. CDR3 sequence reads: CASSYQGVGEQYF. Written as DNA, the CDR3 is TGTGCCAGCAGTTATCAGGGCGTGGGCGAGCAGTACTTC.

The chain recombines TRBV29-1 with TRBJ2-4; D may be TRBD2 (6 bases). CDR3 length: 16 amino acids. The V end was cut by 6 bases, the J end by 9 bases, with 27 bases between. Germline V gene sequence: CDR1 SQVTM, CDR2 ANQGSEA. The CDR3 sequence is CSVAGGSYNGVSIQYF. The CDR3 nucleotides are TGCAGCGTGGCCGGGGGTAGCTACAATGGGGTAAGCATTCAGTACTTC.

The chain employs TRBV6-1 and TRBJ2-1; TRBD1 matches 8 bases. The CDR3 sequence is 15 residues long. J lost 5 bases, V lost 4 bases, and 7 bases had no gene match. Germline CDR1 reads MNHNS; CDR2 reads SASEGT. CDR3 in DNA: TGTGCCAGCAGTGTGGACAGGGTGAGGAACAATGAGCAGTTCTTC. It yields the protein CASSVDRVRNNEQFF.

V is TRBV19 and J is TRBJ2-7, with TRBD1 matching over 8 bases. Germline values: CDR1 LNHDA, CDR2 SQIVND (reference sequence). Germline trimming cut 3 bases from V and 1 base from J; bases unmatched to any gene: 5. The CDR3 is 15 residues long. The DNA of the CDR3 is TGTGCCAGTAGTATCGAGACAGGGGTGTCCTACGAGCAGTACTTC. Its protein product is CASSIETGVSYEQYF.

The chain has TRBV19 and TRBJ2-3; 7 bases line up with TRBD2. Germline CDR1 and CDR2: LNHDA and SQIVND (reference sequence). J was trimmed by 4 bases and V by 11 bases; bases with no gene match: 6. The CDR3 sequence is 12 residues long. CDR3 sequence (DNA): TGTGCCGGACGGACTAGTGCAGATACGCAGTATTTT. As protein: CAGRTSADTQYF.

This sequence joins TRBV4-1 and TRBJ2-7; 7 positions agree with TRBD2. This CDR3 is built from 17 residues. Per the germline V gene, CDR1 is MGHRA and CDR2 is YSYEKL. J was trimmed by 3 bases and V by 0 bases; bases with no gene match: 11. CDR3 protein: CASSQDGEGLIIYEQYF. CDR3 DNA sequence: TGCGCCAGCAGCCAAGATGGGGAGGGTTTAATCATCTACGAGCAGTACTTC.

The V gene is TRBV27, the J gene TRBJ2-3, with TRBD2 matching over 7 bases. The length of the CDR3 is 11 residues. Germline trimming cut 9 bases from V and 6 bases from J; bases unmatched to any gene: 3. Germline-derived CDR1 and CDR2 are MNHEY and SMNVEV (reference sequence). Here the CDR3 reads CASWGGDTQYF. CDR3 DNA sequence: TGTGCCAGTTGGGGGGGGGATACGCAGTATTTT.